The 13 T cell receptor beta chains presented below share a single source sample, sequenced in a study of blood T cells in healthy people across ages. Together with a sample-barcoded 5' primer, a J-beta primer mix was included in a second PCR lasting about 7 to 12 cycles. TCRdb recomputed calls from the 5' RACE reads with MiXCR, one row per CDR3 protein. This sample has 1 million or so distinct CDR3 sequences; under 30% occur once, and the top ten carry about 0.72%. The same sample was also studied in work on T cells of mothers and their children.

Sample: blood. The receptors were sampled from a girl aged 2-9 years in good health.

The V and J genes are TRBV20-1 and TRBJ2-4; D gene unclear. Per the germline V gene, CDR1 is DFQATT and CDR2 is SNEGSKA (reference sequence). The CDR3 sequence is 12 residues long. Trimming removed 5 bases from V and 5 bases from J, with 10 bases in between. CDR3 in DNA: TGCAGTGCTGGATTTGGCCAAAACATTCAGTACTTC. This codes for CSAGFGQNIQYF.

The chain couples TRBV4-2 to TRBJ2-1, with TRBD2 matching over 8 bases. Germline CDR1 reads LGHNA; CDR2 reads YNFKEQ. CDR3 length equals 19 residues. The junction had 21 bases not matched to a gene; V was cut back by 7 bases and J by 4 bases. The CDR3 here is CASNTRGGGFPSDYNEQFF. The DNA for the CDR3 is TGTGCCAGCAATACGAGGGGCGGGGGGTTTCCGTCCGATTACAATGAGCAGTTCTTC.

This sequence joins TRBV28 and TRBJ1-2; TRBD1 aligns across 7 bases. Germline V lookup: CDR1 MDHEN, CDR2 SYDVKM. This CDR3 contains 17 residues. The V segment lost 1 base and the J segment 1 base; nucleotides outside the gene matches: 9. Here the CDR3 reads CASSLLPGQDNNYGYTF. In nucleotides, the CDR3 is TGTGCCAGCAGTTTATTACCCGGACAGGATAATAACTATGGCTACACCTTC.

This clonotype came up many times. This chain uses TRBV7-9 with TRBJ2-7, with D unresolved. V lost 1 base and J lost 1, with 5 bases in between. Germline CDR1 is SEHNR and CDR2 is FQNEAQ (reference sequence). The CDR3 contains 13 residues. This CDR3 is CASSLESSYEQYF. The CDR3 nucleotides are TGTGCCAGCAGCTTAGAAAGTTCCTACGAGCAGTACTTC.

The chain employs TRBV7-3 and TRBJ2-5; possible D gene TRBD2, 6 bases. Germline V gives CDR1 SGHTA, CDR2 FQGTGA. The V end was cut by 5 bases, the J end by 4 bases, with 17 bases between. The CDR3 has 15 amino acids. The DNA for the CDR3 is TGTGCCAGCAGCCCCCTAGGGGCGGGGTCAGAGACCCAGTACTTC. Translation: CASSPLGAGSETQYF.

The genes are TRBV4-2 and TRBJ2-7; D is undetermined. CDR3 size: 15 residues. From germline, CDR1 is LGHNA and CDR2 YNFKEQ. V was cut by 1 base and J by 1 base, with 11 bases left in between. The CDR3 reads CASSQVTLGSYEQYF. The DNA of the CDR3 is TGTGCCAGCAGCCAAGTTACTCTCGGGTCCTACGAGCAGTACTTC.

As DNA, the CDR3 is TGTGCCACCAGTGATTTGCAACCCAATGAGCAGTTCTTC. Its protein product is CATSDLQPNEQFF. This rearrangement joins TRBV24-1 to TRBJ2-1; D is unclear. Per germline, CDR1 KGHDR and CDR2 SFDVKD. The CDR3 contains 13 residues. The V and J ends lost 0 bases and 6 bases respectively, with 5 bases between them.

Note on this clonotype: Because the CDR3 is missing its conserved closing phenylalanine or tryptophan, this is likely a read error. The CDR3 loop reads CASSYSYFTQATASPSTDTQYV. CDR3 bases: TGTGCCAGCAGTTACTCCTACTTTACTCAAGCGACAGCATCTCCTAGCACAGATACGCAGTATGTT. The chain couples TRBV6-2 or TRBV6-3 to TRBJ2-3; D is possibly TRBD1 (5 bases). V was cut by 0 bases and J by 0 bases, with 28 bases left in between. Looked up from germline, CDR1 is MNHEY and CDR2 is SVGEGT. This CDR3 region has 22 residues.

This chain links TRBV11-2 with TRBJ2-5, with 7 positions matching TRBD2. Gene TRBJ2-7 matches the end of the DNA better, so the J call may be wrong. CDR1 is SGHAT and CDR2 is FQNNGV in the germline V gene. This CDR3 comprises 15 residues. The CDR3 is CASSPGRAPSYEQYF. The CDR3 nucleotides read TGTGCCAGCAGTCCGGGGAGGGCCCCCTCCTACGAGCAGTACTTC.

This clonotype was picked up a small number of times. The J gene is TRBJ1-1, the V gene TRBV6-5; D is perhaps TRBD1 (5 bases). V shed 2 bases and J shed 3 bases, with 13 bases lying between them. Germline CDR1 is MNHEY and CDR2 is SVGAGI. The CDR3 runs 15 residues. The DNA of the CDR3 is TGTGCCAGCAGTTACGGGGGTGGGCTTGACACTGAAGCTTTCTTT. Residues: CASSYGGGLDTEAFF.

This clonotype was seen a few times. This sequence joins TRBV24-1 and TRBJ2-5, with 8 bases aligning to TRBD1. The CDR3 is made up of 13 amino acids. Losses at the gene ends were 9 bases for V and 2 bases for J; bases not matched to a gene: 4. Germline values: CDR1 KGHDR, CDR2 SFDVKD. In DNA, the CDR3 is TGTGCCACCGGGGGGACAGGTCAAGAGACCCAGTACTTC. Translating gives CATGGTGQETQYF.

This clonotype was seen only a few times. The rearrangement uses TRBV29-1 and TRBJ1-2; no clear D gene. This CDR3 has 11 residues. Germline CDR1 is SQVTM and CDR2 is ANQGSEA. V gave up 3 bases and J gave up 4 bases, with 6 bases separating them. CDR3 amino acids: CSVDSFYGYTF. In DNA form, the CDR3 reads TGCAGCGTTGATAGCTTCTATGGCTACACCTTC. The variable domain in full, completed from reference TRBV29-1 and TRBJ1-2, reads SAVISQKPSRDICQRGTSLTIQCQVDSQVTMMFWYRQQPGQSLTLIATANQGSEATYESGFVIDKFPISRPNLTFSTLTVSNMSPEDSSIYLCSVDSFYGYTFGSGTRLTVV.

The chain employs TRBV27 and TRBJ1-2; D ambiguous. The germline V gene has CDR1 MNHEY and CDR2 SMNVEV (reference sequence). V was trimmed by 5 bases and J by 0 bases, leaving 16 bases between them. The CDR3 totals 16 residues. Here the CDR3 reads CASSPLTPTTNYGYTF. CDR3 DNA: TGTGCCAGCAGTCCTCTAACCCCGACAACTAACTATGGCTACACCTTC.